The following is a T cell receptor (beta chain) sequence with its context. Its antigen remains unidentified. Regarding treatment: roughly 18 received Ad26.COV2.S at low or high dose, single or two shots; roughly five received placebo; per-sample allocation not given. The investigators took samples on day 63 after the first vaccine or placebo injection. This entry comes from a study of Ad26.COV2.S vaccination and SARS-CoV-2 variants. For the study at large: The donor participated in the COV1001 trial, in its Ad26.COV2.S arm.

Points from the study as a whole: Vaccine recipients had higher spike-specific TCR breadth than placebo recipients.

TCRdb's copy holds only in-frame clones and misses some; the assay was immunoSEQ multiplex PCR. The sample holds fewer than 500,000 clones, 80% to 90% seen once. The source material was peripheral blood, sampled in a trial of Ad26.COV2.S vaccine versus placebo. This sequence was found in a person between 18 and 65 years old who received the Ad26.COV2.S COVID-19 vaccine or a placebo.

The CDR3 region is CASKVRGINTEAFF. In DNA, the CDR3 is TGCGCCAGCAAGGTACGGGGAATTAACACTGAAGCTTTCTTT. This rearrangement joins TRBV10-2 to TRBJ1-1, with D hard to call. The germline V and J ends were trimmed by 7 bases and 2 bases, with 14 bases remaining between them. The CDR3 is made up of 14 amino acids. The germline V gene encodes CDR1 WSHSY and CDR2 SAAADI.